The rows below give T cell receptor beta chains drawn from one sample of a study of Ad26.COV2.S vaccination and SARS-CoV-2 variants. Using immunoSEQ multiplex PCR, the repertoire was profiled, and TCRdb retains in-frame clones only, with some absent. Of about 400,000 clones listed, over 80% are singletons. Sequencing used peripheral blood, obtained in a trial of Ad26.COV2.S vaccine versus placebo. Receptor source: a person aged 18-65 years who received the Ad26.COV2.S COVID-19 vaccine or a placebo. Both conserved end residues are part of each CDR3. D genes are given only for firm matches. A row's size may be missing; if present it is once, few, many or a size class.

>TRBD2|TRBJ2-3|-|TRBV5-8
TGTGCCAGCAGCTTGGGCAGCGGGGGGCTCCGTGTAGATACGCAGTATTTT
CASSLGSGGLRVDTQYF
>TRBD1|TRBJ2-4|-|TRBV2
TGTGCCAGCAGTGTTGGGACAGGACAAATTCAGTACTTC
CASSVGTGQIQYF
>-|TRBJ1-3|-|TRBV27
TGTGCCAGCAGTTTATTTCAGGGATCTGGAAACACCATATATTTT
CASSLFQGSGNTIYF
>TRBD1|TRBJ1-2|-|TRBV29-1
TGCAGCGTTGGGCAGGGACAGGGGGATGGCTACACCTTC
CSVGQGQGDGYTF
>-|TRBJ1-1|-|TRBV12-3/TRBV12-4
TGTGCCAGCAGCTTTCGTACTGAAGCTTTCTTT
CASSFRTEAFF
>-|TRBJ1-2|-|TRBV2
TGTGCCAGCCCAGGAGCCGGGTGGGGCTACACCTTC
CASPGAGWGYTF
>-|TRBJ1-2|-|TRBV6-5
TGTGCCAGCAGAGAGGGGAGCTATGGCTACACCTTC
CASREGSYGYTF
>-|TRBJ2-7|-|TRBV2
TGTGCCAGCAGGTACCGGGGAAAAATCTACGAGCAGTACTTC
CASRYRGKIYEQYF
>TRBD2|TRBJ2-1|-|TRBV7-2
TGTGCCAGCAGCTTCCAAGCGGGGGGGCCCTACAATGAGCAGTTCTTC
CASSFQAGGPYNEQFF
>-|TRBJ1-1|-|TRBV28
TGTGCCAGCAGTCACTCACAGGGAGGGGTTCGGGCTTTCTTT
CASSHSQGGVRAFF
>TRBD1|TRBJ2-2|-|TRBV3-1/TRBV3-2
TGTGCCAGCAGCCGTCGGACAGGGGAGGGCACCGGGGAGCTGTTTTTT
CASSRRTGEGTGELFF
>TRBD1|TRBJ1-1|-|TRBV27
TGTGCCAGCACCCCGGACCAGGGGGGGAGTCGCACTGAAGCTTTCTTT
CASTPDQGGSRTEAFF
>-|TRBJ1-6|-|TRBV4-3
TGCGCCAGCAGCCAAGTCCCCGATTGGGACTCAAAGAAATATAATTCACCCCTCCACTTT
CASSQVPDWDSKKYNSPLHF
>-|TRBJ2-3|-|TRBV27
TGTGCCAGCAGTTTGAACAGGGGCACAGATACGCAGTATTTT
CASSLNRGTDTQYF
>-|TRBJ1-1|-|TRBV13
TGTGCCAGCAGCTTGGAAACTGAAGCTTTCTTT
CASSLETEAFF
>-|TRBJ2-1|once|TRBV9
TGTGCCAGCAGCGTAGCGGGCCGCCGGGGACTCAATGAGCAGTTCTTC
CASSVAGRRGLNEQFF
>-|TRBJ1-3|-|TRBV5-1
TGCGCCAGCAGCTTCTCAGGTTTCTCTGGAAACACCATATATTTT
CASSFSGFSGNTIYF
>-|TRBJ1-1|-|TRBV5-8
TGTGCCAGCAGCTTGTGGGCTATGAACACTGAAGCTTTCTTT
CASSLWAMNTEAFF
>-|TRBJ2-5|-|TRBV5-1
TGCGCCAGCAGCTTGGGGTCCCCCGCAGCGGAGACCCAGTACTTC
CASSLGSPAAETQYF
>TRBD1|TRBJ1-1|-|TRBV7-8
TGTGCCAGCAGGAAAGGGGGCGGGAACACTGAAGCTTTCTTT
CASRKGGGNTEAFF
>TRBD1|TRBJ2-7|-|TRBV29-1
TGCAGCGTGGCGGACAGGACCTACGAGCAGTACTTC
CSVADRTYEQYF
>TRBD1|TRBJ2-7|-|TRBV7-2
TGTGCCAGCAGCTTCGACAGGGGCCGCTCCTACGAGCAGTACTTC
CASSFDRGRSYEQYF
>TRBD2|TRBJ2-1|-|TRBV29-1
TGCAGCGTTGTGCGGGGGAGCAATGAGCAGTTCTTC
CSVVRGSNEQFF
>-|TRBJ1-5|-|TRBV6-5
TGTGCCAGCAGTAGGATTGACAGAGGTCAGCCCCAGCATTTT
CASSRIDRGQPQHF
>TRBD1|TRBJ1-5|-|TRBV15
TGTGCCACCAGCAGAGTTGGGACAGGGGAGTATAGCAATCAGCCCCAGCATTTT
CATSRVGTGEYSNQPQHF
>TRBD1|TRBJ1-5|-|TRBV18
TGTGCCAGCTCGCGGGACAGGGGTTCGCCCCAGCATTTT
CASSRDRGSPQHF
>TRBD1|TRBJ2-5|-|TRBV30
TGTGCCTGGAGTTACAGGGGGAATCCCCACCCCCAGCGGGAGACCCAGTACTTC
CAWSYRGNPHPQRETQYF
>-|TRBJ2-7|-|TRBV5-1
TGCGCCAGCAGCTGGGACACCACCTACGAGCAGTACTTC
CASSWDTTYEQYF
>-|TRBJ2-7|-|TRBV9
TGTGCCAGCACAAGAATAGGGGTCCCCTACGAGCAGTACTTC
CASTRIGVPYEQYF
>TRBD1|TRBJ1-2|-|TRBV18
TGTGCCAGCTCACTGGGGACAGAGACTAACTATGGCTACACCTTC
CASSLGTETNYGYTF
>TRBD1|TRBJ2-2|-|TRBV9
TGTGCCAGCAGCGCCGGGGCAGGGGGTGAGGGGGAGCTGTTTTTT
CASSAGAGGEGELFF
>-|TRBJ2-7|-|TRBV6-5
TGTGCCAGCAGCACTCATAGGGACACCACCTACGAGCAGTACTTC
CASSTHRDTTYEQYF
>-|TRBJ2-5|-|TRBV5-1
TGCGCCAGCAGCTCAGGCAGCCAAAAAGAGACCCAGTACTTC
CASSSGSQKETQYF
>-|TRBJ1-1|-|TRBV3-1/TRBV3-2
TGTGCCAGCAGCCAAGTCCCCGGAACTGAAGCTTTCTTT
CASSQVPGTEAFF
>TRBD1|TRBJ1-2|-|TRBV7-2
TGTGCCAGCAGCTTAGAAGGACAGGGATACTATGGCTACACCTTC
CASSLEGQGYYGYTF
>TRBD2|TRBJ2-5|-|TRBV13
TGTGCCAGCACAAAACGGGGGGAAGAGACCCAGTACTTC
CASTKRGEETQYF
>-|TRBJ2-1|-|TRBV6-4
TGTGCCAGCAGTGAACAGCTGAGCTCCTACAATGAGCAGTTCTTC
CASSEQLSSYNEQFF
>-|TRBJ2-7|-|TRBV15
TGTGCCACCAGTTCTCTGGAGGGGCAGGGAAACGAGCAGTACTTC
CATSSLEGQGNEQYF
>TRBD1|TRBJ1-1|-|TRBV28
TGTGCCAGCAAACTCCGACAGGGGAGCACTGAAGCTTTCTTT
CASKLRQGSTEAFF
>TRBD1|TRBJ1-2|-|TRBV11-2
TGTGCCAGCAGCTATGGACAGGCCTACTATGGCTACACCTTC
CASSYGQAYYGYTF
>-|TRBJ1-1|-|TRBV30
TGTGCCTGGAGTGTCATGTCTTCTGAAGCTTTCTTT
CAWSVMSSEAFF
>-|TRBJ2-7|-|TRBV6-1
TGTGCCAGCAGTGAAGCGCAACCTTACGAGCAGTACTTC
CASSEAQPYEQYF
>TRBD1|TRBJ1-2|-|TRBV7-2
TGTGCCAGCAGCCCAGAGGACAGGGGGTGGTTTGGCTACACCTTC
CASSPEDRGWFGYTF
>-|TRBJ1-2|-|TRBV19
TGTGCCAGTAGTATAAGTGGGGTTTCTACTAACTATGGCTACACCTTC
CASSISGVSTNYGYTF
>-|TRBJ1-4|-|TRBV2
TGTGCCAGCAGTGAAGCAGGCTTAATACCTGAAAAACTGTTTTTT
CASSEAGLIPEKLFF
>-|TRBJ1-5|-|TRBV4-3
TGCGCCAGCAGCCAAGAGATCCTATTGGGGGGACAGCCCCAGCATTTT
CASSQEILLGGQPQHF
>TRBD1|TRBJ1-1|-|TRBV9
TGTGCCAGCAGCGCCGGACAGGCCACTGAAGCTTTCTTT
CASSAGQATEAFF
>-|TRBJ1-5|-|TRBV30
TGTGCCTGGAGTCCGCCCTCGGGGCCTGGGGGCAATCAGCCCCAGCATTTT
CAWSPPSGPGGNQPQHF
>TRBD1|TRBJ1-2|-|TRBV10-3
TGTGCCATCAGTGAACAACCGGGACAGCTCTATGGCTACACCTTC
CAISEQPGQLYGYTF
>-|TRBJ1-6|-|TRBV3-1/TRBV3-2
TGTGCCAGCAGCCAGAGGGGTCCCTATAATTCACCCCTCCACTTT
CASSQRGPYNSPLHF
>-|TRBJ2-7|-|TRBV21-1
TGTGCCAGCAGCGCGAGGGACAGGGGTCTCGAGCAGTACTTC
CASSARDRGLEQYF
>TRBD2|TRBJ2-1|-|TRBV13
TGTGCCAGCAGCTTACCAGCGGGGGACGACAATGAGCAGTTCTTC
CASSLPAGDDNEQFF
>TRBD2|TRBJ2-1|-|TRBV5-6
TGTGCCAGCAGCGGGCGGACTAGCGGGGGGGTCGAGCAGTTCTTC
CASSGRTSGGVEQFF
>-|TRBJ2-7|-|TRBV18
TGTGCCAGCTCACCCCCGGGACCGACGGGGGACGAGCAGTACTTC
CASSPPGPTGDEQYF
>TRBD1|TRBJ2-7|-|TRBV4-3
TGCGCCAGCAGCCAAGGACAGGGGGCCTACGAGCAGTACTTC
CASSQGQGAYEQYF